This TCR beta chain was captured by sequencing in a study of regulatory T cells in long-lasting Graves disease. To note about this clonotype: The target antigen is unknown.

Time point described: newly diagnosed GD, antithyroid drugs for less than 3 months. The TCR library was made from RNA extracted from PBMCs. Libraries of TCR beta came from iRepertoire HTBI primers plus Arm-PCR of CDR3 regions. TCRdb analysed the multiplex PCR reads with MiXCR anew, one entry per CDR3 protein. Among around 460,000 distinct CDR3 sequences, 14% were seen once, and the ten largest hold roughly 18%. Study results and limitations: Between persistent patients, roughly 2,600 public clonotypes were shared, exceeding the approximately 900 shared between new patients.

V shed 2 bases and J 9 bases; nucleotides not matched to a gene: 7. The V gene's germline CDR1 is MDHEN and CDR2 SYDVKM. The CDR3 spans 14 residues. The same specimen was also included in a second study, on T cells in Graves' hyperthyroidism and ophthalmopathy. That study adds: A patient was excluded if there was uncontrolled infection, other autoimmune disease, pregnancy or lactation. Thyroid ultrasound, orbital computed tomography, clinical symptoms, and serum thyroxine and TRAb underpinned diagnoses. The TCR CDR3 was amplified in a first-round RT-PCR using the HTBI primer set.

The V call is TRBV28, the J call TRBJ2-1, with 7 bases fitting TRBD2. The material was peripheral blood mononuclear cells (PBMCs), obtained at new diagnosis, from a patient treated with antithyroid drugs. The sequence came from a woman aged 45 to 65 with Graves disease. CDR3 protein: CASSLRREKVEQFF. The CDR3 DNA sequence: TGTGCCAGCAGTTTAAGGCGGGAGAAGGTTGAGCAGTTCTTC.